This TCR beta chain was recovered during a study of relationships among human T cell subsets. These activated T cells are CD45RA-RO-CD69+, selected by anti-CD69 microbeads. Semiquantitative ARM-PCR amplified T cell receptor alpha and beta CDR3 regions from mRNA. Tagged nested gene-specific primers were used first, then communal superprimers amplified exponentially. TCRdb passed the multiplex PCR reads through MiXCR, listing each CDR3 protein once. This sample has 2,000 to 3,000 distinct CDR3 sequences, with approximately 41% found just once. The CDR3 covers 15 residues. The V gene's germline CDR1 is SGHAT and CDR2 FQNNGV. V lost 3 bases and J lost 7, with 16 bases in between. The sample holds a few counts of this clonotype.

The V and J genes are TRBV11-2 and TRBJ2-4, with D maybe TRBD1 (6 bases). This clonotype was obtained from a man aged 35-49 years in good health. The specimen was activated T cells sorted from blood. The subset: CD45RA-RO-CD69+ activated T cells. Here the CDR3 reads CASSLVQGQGNIQYF. Written as DNA, the CDR3 is TGTGCCAGCAGCTTGGTCCAGGGCCAGGGGAACATTCAGTACTTC.